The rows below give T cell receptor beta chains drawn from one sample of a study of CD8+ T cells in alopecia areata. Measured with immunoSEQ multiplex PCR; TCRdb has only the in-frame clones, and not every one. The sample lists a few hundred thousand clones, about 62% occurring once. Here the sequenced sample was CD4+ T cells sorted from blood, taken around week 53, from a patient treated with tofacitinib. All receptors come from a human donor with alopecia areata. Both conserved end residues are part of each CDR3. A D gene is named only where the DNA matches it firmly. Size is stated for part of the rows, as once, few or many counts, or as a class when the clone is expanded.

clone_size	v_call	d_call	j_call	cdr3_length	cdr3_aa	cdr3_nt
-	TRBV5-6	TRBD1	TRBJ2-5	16	CASSLATGGWGETQYF	TGTGCCAGCAGCTTGGCCACAGGGGGCTGGGGAGAGACCCAGTACTTC
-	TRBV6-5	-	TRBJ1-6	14	CASSRSSYNSPLHF	TGTGCCAGCAGCCGAAGCTCCTATAATTCACCCCTCCACTTT
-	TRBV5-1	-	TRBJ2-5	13	CASREGQTGTQYF	TGCGCCAGCAGGGAGGGACAGACCGGGACCCAGTACTTC
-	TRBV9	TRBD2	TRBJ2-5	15	CASSVGLAVRETQYF	TGTGCCAGCAGCGTAGGACTAGCGGTACGAGAGACCCAGTACTTC
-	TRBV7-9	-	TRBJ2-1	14	CASSLVQNLNEQFF	TGTGCCAGCAGCTTAGTACAGAACCTCAATGAGCAGTTCTTC
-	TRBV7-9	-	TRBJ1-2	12	CASSLEGYGYTF	TGTGCCAGCAGCTTAGAAGGGTACGGCTACACCTTC
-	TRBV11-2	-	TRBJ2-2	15	CASSPMVERVGELFF	TGTGCCAGCAGCCCGATGGTTGAACGGGTCGGGGAGCTGTTTTTT
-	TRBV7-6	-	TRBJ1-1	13	CASSLDLGTEAFF	TGTGCCAGCAGCTTAGATTTAGGCACTGAAGCTTTCTTT
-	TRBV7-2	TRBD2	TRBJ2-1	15	CASSFSGGAPNEQFF	TGTGCCAGCAGCTTTAGCGGGGGGGCCCCGAATGAGCAGTTCTTC
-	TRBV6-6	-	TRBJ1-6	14	CASTDGRYNSPLHF	TGTGCCAGCACCGACGGGAGATATAATTCACCCCTCCACTTT
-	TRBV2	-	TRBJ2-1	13	CASSEMGSMEQFF	TGTGCCAGCAGTGAAATGGGGTCCATGGAGCAGTTCTTC
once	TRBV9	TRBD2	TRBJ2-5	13	CASSVAGGETQYF	TGTGCCAGCAGCGTAGCGGGGGGGGAGACCCAGTACTTC
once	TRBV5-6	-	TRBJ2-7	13	CASSLGQDTGQYF	TGTGCCAGCAGCTTGGGGCAGGATACTGGGCAGTACTTC
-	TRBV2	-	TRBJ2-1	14	CASSERVPGNEQFF	TGTGCCAGCAGTGAAAGGGTCCCCGGCAATGAGCAGTTCTTC
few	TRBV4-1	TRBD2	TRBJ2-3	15	CASSQGAGSEDTQYF	TGCGCCAGCAGCCAAGGAGCGGGGAGTGAAGATACGCAGTATTTT
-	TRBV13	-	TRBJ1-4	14	CASSFRSTNEKLFF	TGTGCCAGCAGCTTCAGGAGCACTAATGAAAAACTGTTTTTT
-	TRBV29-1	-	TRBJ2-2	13	CSGRGVNTGELFF	TGCAGCGGCAGGGGCGTAAACACCGGGGAGCTGTTTTTT
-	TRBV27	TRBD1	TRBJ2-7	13	CASRLDRVNEQYF	TGTGCCAGCAGATTGGACAGGGTCAACGAGCAGTACTTC
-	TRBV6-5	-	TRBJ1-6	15	CASSYPSSGNSPLHF	TGTGCCAGCAGTTACCCCAGTAGTGGGAATTCACCCCTCCACTTT
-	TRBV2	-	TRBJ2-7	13	CASSVELGYEQYF	TGTGCCAGCAGTGTGGAATTGGGGTACGAGCAGTACTTC
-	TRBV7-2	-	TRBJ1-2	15	CASRQPGQGNYGYTF	TGTGCCAGCAGACAACCCGGCCAGGGGAACTATGGCTACACCTTC
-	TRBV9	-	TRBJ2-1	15	CASSVGQAHYNEQFF	TGTGCCAGCAGCGTAGGACAGGCACACTACAATGAGCAGTTCTTC
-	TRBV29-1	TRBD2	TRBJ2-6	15	CSVWGGTSGANVLTF	TGCAGCGTTTGGGGGGGGACCTCTGGGGCCAACGTCCTGACTTTC
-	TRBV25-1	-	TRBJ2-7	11	CAAGMGLEQYF	TGTGCCGCAGGGATGGGCCTCGAGCAGTACTTC
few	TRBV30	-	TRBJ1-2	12	CAWRATARLYTF	TGTGCCTGGAGGGCCACTGCCCGATTATACACCTTC
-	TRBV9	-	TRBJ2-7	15	CASSVAGYDWDEQYF	TGTGCCAGCAGCGTAGCGGGGTATGATTGGGACGAGCAGTACTTC
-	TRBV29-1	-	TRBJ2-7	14	CSVSGGRDTYEQYF	TGCAGCGTTTCCGGGGGACGTGACACCTACGAGCAGTACTTC
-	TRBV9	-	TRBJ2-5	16	CASSVEGGLYQETQYF	TGTGCCAGCAGCGTAGAGGGGGGCCTGTACCAAGAGACCCAGTACTTC
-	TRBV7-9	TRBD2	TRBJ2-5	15	CASLSGGLEQETQYF	TGTGCCAGCCTCTCGGGGGGTCTAGAACAAGAGACCCAGTACTTC
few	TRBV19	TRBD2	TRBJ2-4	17	CASSPSRGGFSKNIQYF	TGTGCCAGTAGTCCCTCTCGGGGAGGGTTCTCCAAAAACATTCAGTACTTC
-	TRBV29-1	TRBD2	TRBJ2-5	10	CSAGGETQYF	TGCAGCGCCGGGGGGGAGACCCAGTACTTC
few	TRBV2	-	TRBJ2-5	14	CASSEALSSETQYF	TGTGCCAGCAGTGAAGCGCTTTCATCAGAGACCCAGTACTTC
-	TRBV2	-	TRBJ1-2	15	CASIGDGGDAYGYTF	TGTGCCAGCATTGGCGATGGGGGAGACGCATATGGCTACACCTTC
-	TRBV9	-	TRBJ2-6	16	CASSERALSGANVLTF	TGTGCCAGCAGCGAACGGGCCCTCTCTGGGGCCAACGTCCTGACTTTC
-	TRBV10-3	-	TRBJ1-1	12	CAIKNRNTEAFF	TGTGCCATCAAGAACAGGAACACTGAAGCTTTCTTT
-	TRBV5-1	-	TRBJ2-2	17	CASSRGLPTTFTGELFF	TGCGCCAGCAGCAGGGGACTTCCAACTACCTTCACCGGGGAGCTGTTTTTT
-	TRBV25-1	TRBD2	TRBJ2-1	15	CASSRGGLAANEQFF	TGTGCCAGCAGCCGCGGGGGACTAGCGGCCAATGAGCAGTTCTTC
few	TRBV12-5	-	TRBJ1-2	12	CASGLRGYGYTF	TGTGCTAGTGGTTTGCGAGGCTATGGCTACACCTTC
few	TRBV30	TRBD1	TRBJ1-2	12	CARTGANYGYTF	TGTGCCCGGACAGGGGCTAACTATGGCTACACCTTC
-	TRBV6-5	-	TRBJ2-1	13	CASKTGSYNEQFF	TGTGCCAGCAAGACGGGCTCCTACAATGAGCAGTTCTTC
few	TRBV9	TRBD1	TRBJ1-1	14	CASSTGQGNTEAFF	TGTGCCAGCAGCACGGGACAGGGGAACACTGAAGCTTTCTTT